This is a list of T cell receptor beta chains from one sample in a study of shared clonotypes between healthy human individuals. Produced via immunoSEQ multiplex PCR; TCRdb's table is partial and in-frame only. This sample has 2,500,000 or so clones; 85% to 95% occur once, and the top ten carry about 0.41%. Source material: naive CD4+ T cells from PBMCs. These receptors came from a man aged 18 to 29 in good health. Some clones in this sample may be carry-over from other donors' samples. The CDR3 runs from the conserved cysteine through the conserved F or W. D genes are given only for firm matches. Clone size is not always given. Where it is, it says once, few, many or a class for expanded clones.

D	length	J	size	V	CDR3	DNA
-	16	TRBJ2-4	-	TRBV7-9	CASSLVAEIAKNIQYF	TGTGCCAGCAGCTTAGTAGCGGAAATAGCCAAAAACATTCAGTACTTC
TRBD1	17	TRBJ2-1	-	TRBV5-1	CASSLGQGRLTYNEQFF	TGCGCCAGCAGCTTAGGACAGGGGCGCCTCACCTACAATGAGCAGTTCTTC
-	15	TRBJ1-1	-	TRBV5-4	CASSLDNGGGTEAFF	TGTGCCAGCAGCTTGGATAACGGGGGAGGCACTGAAGCTTTCTTT
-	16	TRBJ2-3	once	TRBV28	CASSLVGFMGTDTQYF	TGTGCCAGCAGTTTGGTCGGGTTTATGGGCACAGATACGCAGTATTTT
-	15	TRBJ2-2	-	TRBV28	CASSARAVNTGELFF	TGTGCCAGCAGTGCGCGGGCGGTGAACACCGGGGAGCTGTTTTTT
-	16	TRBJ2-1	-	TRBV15	CATSIRTASSYNEQFF	TGTGCCACCAGCATCCGGACTGCCAGCTCCTACAATGAGCAGTTCTTC
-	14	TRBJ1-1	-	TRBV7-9	CASTLIGPNTEAFF	TGTGCCAGCACCCTCATCGGACCGAACACTGAAGCTTTCTTT
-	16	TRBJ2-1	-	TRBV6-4	CASSDSSRWGLGEQFF	TGTGCCAGCAGTGACTCGAGTCGCTGGGGTCTGGGTGAGCAGTTCTTC
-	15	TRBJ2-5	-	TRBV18	CASSPFGRGSETQYF	TGTGCCAGCTCACCCTTCGGTAGGGGTAGCGAGACCCAGTACTTC
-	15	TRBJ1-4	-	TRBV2	CASVEMDRRNEKLFF	TGTGCCAGCGTAGAAATGGACCGCCGTAATGAAAAACTGTTTTTT
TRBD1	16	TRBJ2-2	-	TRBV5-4	CASSLPGQGATGELFF	TGTGCCAGCAGCTTACCGGGACAGGGTGCCACCGGGGAGCTGTTTTTT
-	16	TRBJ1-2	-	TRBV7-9	CASSLRLGVPNYGYTF	TGTGCCAGCAGCTTAAGACTGGGGGTTCCTAACTATGGCTACACCTTC
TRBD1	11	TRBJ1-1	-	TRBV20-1	CMDRENTEAFF	TGCATGGACAGGGAGAACACTGAAGCTTTCTTT
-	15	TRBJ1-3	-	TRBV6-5	CASSYSTTTGNTIYF	TGTGCCAGCAGTTACTCGACCACAACTGGAAACACCATATATTTT
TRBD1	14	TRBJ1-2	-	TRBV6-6	CASSSTGGAYGYTF	TGTGCCAGCAGTTCTACAGGGGGCGCCTATGGCTACACCTTC
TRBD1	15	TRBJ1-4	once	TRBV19	CASSTRQGTNEKLFF	TGTGCCAGTAGTACGCGACAGGGGACTAATGAAAAACTGTTTTTT
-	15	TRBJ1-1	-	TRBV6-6	CASSYSSQRGTEAFF	TGTGCCAGCAGTTACTCTTCCCAACGGGGAACTGAAGCTTTCTTT
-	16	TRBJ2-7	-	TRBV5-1	CASSSNTGTFTYEQYF	TGCGCCAGCAGCTCGAACACCGGGACCTTTACCTACGAGCAGTACTTC
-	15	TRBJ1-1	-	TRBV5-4	CASSLAWRGGTEAFF	TGTGCCAGCAGCTTGGCCTGGAGGGGAGGAACTGAAGCTTTCTTT
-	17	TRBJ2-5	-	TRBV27	CASSPQWARQGGETQYF	TGTGCCAGCAGTCCACAGTGGGCCCGACAGGGAGGAGAGACCCAGTACTTC
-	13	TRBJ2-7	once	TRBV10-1	CASSTGRSYEQYF	TGCGCCAGCAGTACGGGACGAAGCTACGAGCAGTACTTC
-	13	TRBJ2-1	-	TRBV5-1	CASSFSGYNEQFF	TGCGCCAGCAGCTTCAGCGGCTACAATGAGCAGTTCTTC